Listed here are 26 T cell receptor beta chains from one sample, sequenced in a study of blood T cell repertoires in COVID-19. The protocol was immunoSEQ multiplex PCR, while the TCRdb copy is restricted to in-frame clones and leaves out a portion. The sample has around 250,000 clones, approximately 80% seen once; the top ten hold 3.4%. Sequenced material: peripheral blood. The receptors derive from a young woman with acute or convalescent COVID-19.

DNA of the CDR3: TGCAGTGCTAGTTCCGGGACAGGGGGCGGCTACACCTTC. It codes for CSASSGTGGGYTF. The chain employs TRBV20-1 and TRBJ1-2, with 12 nucleotides matching TRBD1. V lost 3 bases and J lost 8; bases outside the gene matches: 4. Germline-derived CDR1 and CDR2 are DFQATT and SNEGSKA (reference sequence). There are 13 residues in the CDR3.

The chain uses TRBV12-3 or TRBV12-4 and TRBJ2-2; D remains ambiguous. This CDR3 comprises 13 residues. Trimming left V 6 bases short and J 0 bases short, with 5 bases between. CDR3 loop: CASSETNTGELFF. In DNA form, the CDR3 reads TGTGCCAGCAGCGAGACGAACACCGGGGAGCTGTTTTTT.

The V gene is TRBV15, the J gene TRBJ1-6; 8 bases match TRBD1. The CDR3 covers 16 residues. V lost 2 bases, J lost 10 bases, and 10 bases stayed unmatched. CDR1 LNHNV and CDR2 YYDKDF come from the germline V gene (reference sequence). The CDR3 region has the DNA TGTGCCACCAGCAGAAACCCGACAGGGGCCGGGTCACCCCTCCACTTT. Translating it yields CATSRNPTGAGSPLHF.

The CDR3 here is CAWRDRYFSGANVLTF. The CDR3 region has the DNA TGTGCCTGGAGGGACAGATACTTCTCTGGGGCCAACGTCCTGACTTTC. The chain employs TRBV30 and TRBJ2-6, with D possibly being TRBD1 (6 bases). The CDR3 spans 16 residues. Per the germline V gene, CDR1 is GTSNPN and CDR2 is SVGIG (reference sequence). The V and J ends lost 3 bases and 0 bases respectively, with 12 bases between them. Full variable domain (outside the CDR3, taken from reference TRBV30 and TRBJ2-6): SQTIHQWPATLVQPVGSPLSLECTVEGTSNPNLYWYRQAAGRGLQLLFYSVGIGQISSEVPQNLSASRPQDRQFILSSKKLLLSDSGFYLCAWRDRYFSGANVLTFGAGSRLTVL.

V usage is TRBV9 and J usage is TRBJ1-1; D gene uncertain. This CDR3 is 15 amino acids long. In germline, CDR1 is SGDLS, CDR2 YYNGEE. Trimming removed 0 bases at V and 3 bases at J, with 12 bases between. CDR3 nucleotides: TGTGCCAGCAGCGTAGGAGGGCTTGGGTACACTGAAGCTTTCTTT. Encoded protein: CASSVGGLGYTEAFF.

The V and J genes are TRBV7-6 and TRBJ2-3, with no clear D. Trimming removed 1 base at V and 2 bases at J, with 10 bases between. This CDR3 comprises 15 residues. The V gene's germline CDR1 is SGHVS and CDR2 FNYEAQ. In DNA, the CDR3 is TGTGCCAGCAGCTTAGAACCGCGGTACACAGATACGCAGTATTTT. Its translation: CASSLEPRYTDTQYF.

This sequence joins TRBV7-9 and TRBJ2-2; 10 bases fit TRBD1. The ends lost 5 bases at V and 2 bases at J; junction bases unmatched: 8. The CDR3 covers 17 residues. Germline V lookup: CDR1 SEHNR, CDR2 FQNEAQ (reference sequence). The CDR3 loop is CASSPSRTGGNTGELFF. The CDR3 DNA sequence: TGTGCCAGCAGCCCGTCACGGACAGGGGGTAACACCGGGGAGCTGTTTTTT.

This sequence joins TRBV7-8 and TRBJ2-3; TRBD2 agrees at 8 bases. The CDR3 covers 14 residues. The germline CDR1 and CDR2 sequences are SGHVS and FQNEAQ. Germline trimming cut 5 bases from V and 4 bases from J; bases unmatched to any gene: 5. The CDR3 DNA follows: TGTGCCAGCAGCATAGGACTAGCCGCAGATACGCAGTATTTT. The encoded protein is CASSIGLAADTQYF.

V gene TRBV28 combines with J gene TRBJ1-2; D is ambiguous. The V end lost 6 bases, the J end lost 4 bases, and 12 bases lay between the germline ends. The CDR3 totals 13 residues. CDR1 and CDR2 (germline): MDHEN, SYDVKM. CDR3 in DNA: TGTGCCAGCAGGGAGATTGAGGGCTATGGCTACACCTTC. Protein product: CASREIEGYGYTF.

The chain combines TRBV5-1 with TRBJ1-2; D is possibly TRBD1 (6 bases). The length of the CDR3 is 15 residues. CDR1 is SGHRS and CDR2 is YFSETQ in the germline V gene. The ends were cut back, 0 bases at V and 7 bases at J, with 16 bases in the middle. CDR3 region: CASSLAVAGGSGYTF. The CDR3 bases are TGCGCCAGCAGCTTGGCCGTCGCGGGGGGCTCTGGCTACACCTTC.

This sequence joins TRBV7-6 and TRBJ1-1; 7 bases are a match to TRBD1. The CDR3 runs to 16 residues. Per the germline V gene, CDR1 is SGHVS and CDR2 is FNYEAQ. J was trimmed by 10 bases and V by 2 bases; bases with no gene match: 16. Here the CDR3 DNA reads TGTGCCAGCAGCTTATATGGAGGGGGCGGAAAGAGTGTAGCTTTCTTT. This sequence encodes CASSLYGGGGKSVAFF.

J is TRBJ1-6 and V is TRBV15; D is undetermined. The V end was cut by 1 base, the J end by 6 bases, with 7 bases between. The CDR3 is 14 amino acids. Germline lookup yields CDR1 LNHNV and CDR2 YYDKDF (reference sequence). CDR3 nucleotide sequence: TGTGCCACCAGCAGAGTCGGGGTTAATTCACCCCTCCACTTT. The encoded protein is CATSRVGVNSPLHF.

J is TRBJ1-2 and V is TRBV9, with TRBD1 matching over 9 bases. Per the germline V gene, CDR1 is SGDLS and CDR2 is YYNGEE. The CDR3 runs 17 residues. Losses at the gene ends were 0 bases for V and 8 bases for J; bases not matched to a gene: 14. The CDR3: CASSVGGTGTGLTGYTF. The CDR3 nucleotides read TGTGCCAGCAGCGTAGGAGGGACAGGGACTGGATTAACAGGCTACACCTTC.

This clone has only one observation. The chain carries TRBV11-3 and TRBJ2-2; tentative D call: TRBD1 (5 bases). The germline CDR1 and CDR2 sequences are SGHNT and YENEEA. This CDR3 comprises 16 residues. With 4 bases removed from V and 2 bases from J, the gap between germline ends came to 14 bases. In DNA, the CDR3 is TGTGCCAGCAGCTCTCCCCGAGGACACAACACCGGGGAGCTGTTTTTT. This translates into CASSSPRGHNTGELFF.

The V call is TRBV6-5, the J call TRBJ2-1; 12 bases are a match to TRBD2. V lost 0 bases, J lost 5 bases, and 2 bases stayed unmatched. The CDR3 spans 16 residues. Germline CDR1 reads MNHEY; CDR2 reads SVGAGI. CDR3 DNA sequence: TGTGCCAGCAGTTACTCAGGACTAGCGGGGAACAATGAGCAGTTCTTC. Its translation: CASSYSGLAGNNEQFF.

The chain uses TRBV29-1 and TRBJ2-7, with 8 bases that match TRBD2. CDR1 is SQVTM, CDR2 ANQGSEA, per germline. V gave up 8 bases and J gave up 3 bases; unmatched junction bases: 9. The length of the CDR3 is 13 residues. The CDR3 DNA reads TGCAGCACAGAGCGGGAGCTCTTCTACGAGCAGTACTTC. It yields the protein CSTERELFYEQYF.

CDR3 sequence: CASSLVLDTAGANYGYTF. The CDR3 nucleotides are TGTGCCAGCAGCTTAGTTCTCGACACGGCCGGTGCTAACTATGGCTACACCTTC. The chain carries TRBV11-2 and TRBJ1-2; D remains ambiguous. The V gene's germline CDR1 is SGHAT and CDR2 FQNNGV. This CDR3 region has 18 residues. The V end was cut by 1 base, the J end by 0 bases, with 18 bases between.

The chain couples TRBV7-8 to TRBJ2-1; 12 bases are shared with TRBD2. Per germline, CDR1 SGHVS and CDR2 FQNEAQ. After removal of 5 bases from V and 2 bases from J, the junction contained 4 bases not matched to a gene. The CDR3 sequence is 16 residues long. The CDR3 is CASSTGLAGPYNEQFF. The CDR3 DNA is TGTGCCAGCAGCACAGGACTAGCGGGGCCCTACAATGAGCAGTTCTTC.

CDR3: CASSIGGGSTYEQYF. The CDR3, as DNA: TGTGCCAGCAGTATAGGGGGCGGGTCTACCTACGAGCAGTACTTC. The rearrangement uses TRBV9 and TRBJ2-7; 7 nucleotides line up with TRBD1. Losses at the gene ends were 5 bases for V and 2 bases for J; bases not matched to a gene: 10. This CDR3 region has 15 residues. Germline lookup yields CDR1 SGDLS and CDR2 YYNGEE.

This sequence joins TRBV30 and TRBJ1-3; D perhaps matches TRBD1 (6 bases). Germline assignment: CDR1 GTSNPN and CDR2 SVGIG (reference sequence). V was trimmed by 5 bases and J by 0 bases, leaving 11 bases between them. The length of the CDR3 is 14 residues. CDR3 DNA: TGTGCCTGGGCCAGGGGTGGCTCTGGAAACACCATATATTTT. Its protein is CAWARGGSGNTIYF.

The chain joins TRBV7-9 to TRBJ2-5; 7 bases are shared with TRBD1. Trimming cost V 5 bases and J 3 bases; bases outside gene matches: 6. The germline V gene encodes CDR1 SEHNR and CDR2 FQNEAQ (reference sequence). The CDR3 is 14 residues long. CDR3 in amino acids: CASSQTGLEETQYF. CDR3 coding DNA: TGTGCCAGCAGCCAGACAGGGTTGGAAGAGACCCAGTACTTC.

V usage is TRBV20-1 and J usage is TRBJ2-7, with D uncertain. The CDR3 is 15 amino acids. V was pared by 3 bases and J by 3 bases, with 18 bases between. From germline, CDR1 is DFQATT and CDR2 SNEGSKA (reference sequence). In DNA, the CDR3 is TGCAGTGCTAGTGCCCCAAGTAATTTCGGCTACGAGCAGTACTTC. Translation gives CSASAPSNFGYEQYF.

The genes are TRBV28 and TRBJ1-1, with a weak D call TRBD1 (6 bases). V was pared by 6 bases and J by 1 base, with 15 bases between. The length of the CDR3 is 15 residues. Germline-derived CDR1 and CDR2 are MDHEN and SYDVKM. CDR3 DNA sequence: TGTGCCAGCAGACCCCCGGGACAAACGAACACTGAAGCTTTCTTT. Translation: CASRPPGQTNTEAFF.

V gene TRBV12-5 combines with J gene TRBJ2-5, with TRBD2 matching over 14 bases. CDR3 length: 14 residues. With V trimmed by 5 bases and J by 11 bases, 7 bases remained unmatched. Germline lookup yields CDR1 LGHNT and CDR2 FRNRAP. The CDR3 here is CASGPGTSGRTQYF. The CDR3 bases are TGTGCTAGTGGTCCCGGGACTAGCGGGAGAACTCAGTACTTC.

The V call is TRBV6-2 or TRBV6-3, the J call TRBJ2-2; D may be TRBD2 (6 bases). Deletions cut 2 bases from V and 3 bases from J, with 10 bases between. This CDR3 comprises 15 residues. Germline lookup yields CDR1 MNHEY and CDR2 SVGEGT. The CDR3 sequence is CASSYGLAHTGELFF. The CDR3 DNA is TGTGCCAGCAGTTACGGCCTAGCGCACACCGGGGAGCTGTTTTTT.

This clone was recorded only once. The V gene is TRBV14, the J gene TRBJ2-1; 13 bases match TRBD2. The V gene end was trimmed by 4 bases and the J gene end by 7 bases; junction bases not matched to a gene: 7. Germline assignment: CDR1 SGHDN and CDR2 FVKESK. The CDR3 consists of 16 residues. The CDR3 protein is CASSRLLAGGLNEQFF. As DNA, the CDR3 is TGTGCCAGCAGCCGCCTACTAGCGGGAGGGCTAAATGAGCAGTTCTTC.